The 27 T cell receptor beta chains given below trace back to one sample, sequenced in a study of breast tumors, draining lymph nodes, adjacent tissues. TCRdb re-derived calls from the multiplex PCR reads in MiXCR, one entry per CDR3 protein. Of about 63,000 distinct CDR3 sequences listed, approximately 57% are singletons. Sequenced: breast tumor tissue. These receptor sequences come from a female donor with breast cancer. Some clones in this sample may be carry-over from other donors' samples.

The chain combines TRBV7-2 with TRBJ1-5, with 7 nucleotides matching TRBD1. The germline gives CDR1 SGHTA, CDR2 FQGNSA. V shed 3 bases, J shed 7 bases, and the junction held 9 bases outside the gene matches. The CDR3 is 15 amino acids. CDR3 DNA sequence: TGTGCCAGCAGCTTGGGGCCAGGGGGGTTCCAGCCCCAGCATTTT. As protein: CASSLGPGGFQPQHF.

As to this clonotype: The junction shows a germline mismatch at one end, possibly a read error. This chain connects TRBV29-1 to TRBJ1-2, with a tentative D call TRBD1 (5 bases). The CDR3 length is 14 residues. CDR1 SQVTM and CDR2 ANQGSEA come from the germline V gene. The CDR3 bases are TGCAGCATCCCCCGTGGGGACGGCGACTATGGCTACGCCTTC. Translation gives CSIPRGDGDYGYAF.

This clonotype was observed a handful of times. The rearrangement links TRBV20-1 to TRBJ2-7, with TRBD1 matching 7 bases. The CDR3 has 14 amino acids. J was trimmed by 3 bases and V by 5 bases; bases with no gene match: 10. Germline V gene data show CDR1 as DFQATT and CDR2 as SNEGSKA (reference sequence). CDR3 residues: CSAYLQGTNYEQYF. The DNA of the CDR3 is TGCAGTGCTTATTTACAGGGGACGAACTACGAGCAGTACTTC.

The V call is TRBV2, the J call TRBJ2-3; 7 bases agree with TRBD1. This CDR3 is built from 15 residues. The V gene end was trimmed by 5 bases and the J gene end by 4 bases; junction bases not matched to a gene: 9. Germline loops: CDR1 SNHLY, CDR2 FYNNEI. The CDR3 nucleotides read TGTGCCAGCAGTCCGGGACAAGGGGGCCCAGATACGCAGTATTTT. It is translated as CASSPGQGGPDTQYF.

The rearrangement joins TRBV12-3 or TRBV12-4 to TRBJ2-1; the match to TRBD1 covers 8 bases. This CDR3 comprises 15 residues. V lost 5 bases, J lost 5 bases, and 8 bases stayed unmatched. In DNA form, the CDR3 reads TGTGCCAGCAGTGACTCCGGGACAGGACACAATGAGCAGTTCTTC. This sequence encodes CASSDSGTGHNEQFF.

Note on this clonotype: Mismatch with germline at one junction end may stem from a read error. CDR3 residues: CARRGNYEQYF. DNA of the CDR3: TGTGCCAGAAGGGGAAACTACGAACAGTACTTC. V and J are TRBV15 and TRBJ2-7; perhaps TRBD1 as D (5 bases). The CDR3 is 11 amino acids. Germline V gives CDR1 LNHNV, CDR2 YYDKDF (reference sequence). Drawing the rest from reference TRBV15 and TRBJ2-7, the complete variable domain is DAMVIQNPRYQVTQFGKPVTLSCSQTLNHNVMYWYQQKSSQAPKLLFHYYDKDFNNEADTPDNFQSRRPNTSFCFLDIRSPGLGDTAMYLCARRGNYEQYFGPGTRLTVT.

In DNA, the CDR3 is TGTGCCAGCAGCGACAAGGGGTCAACGGGTGGCTACACCTTC. Its translation: CASSDKGSTGGYTF. V usage is TRBV2 and J usage is TRBJ1-2; TRBD1 might be the D (5 bases). Trimming took 6 bases from V and 7 from J, leaving 18 bases between them. The CDR3 contains 14 residues. Germline values: CDR1 SNHLY, CDR2 FYNNEI. The entire variable domain, with the rest obtained from reference TRBV2 and TRBJ1-2, is as follows: EPEVTQTPSHQVTQMGQEVILRCVPISNHLYFYWYRQILGQKVEFLVSFYNNEISEKSEIFDDQFSVERPDGSNFTLKIRSTKLEDSAMYFCASSDKGSTGGYTFGSGTRLTVV.

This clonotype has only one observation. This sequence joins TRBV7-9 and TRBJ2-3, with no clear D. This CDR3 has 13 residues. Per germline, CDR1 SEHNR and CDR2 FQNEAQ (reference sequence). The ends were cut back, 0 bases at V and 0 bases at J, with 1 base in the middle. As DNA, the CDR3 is TGTGCCAGCAGCTTAGCAAGCACAGATACGCAGTATTTT. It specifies CASSLASTDTQYF.

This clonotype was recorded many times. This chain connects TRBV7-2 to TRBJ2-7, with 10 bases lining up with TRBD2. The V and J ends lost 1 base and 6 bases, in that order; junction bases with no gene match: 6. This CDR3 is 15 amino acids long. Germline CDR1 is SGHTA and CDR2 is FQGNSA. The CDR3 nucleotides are TGTGCCAGCAGCTTAGGGGGTAGCGGGAGGACCGAGCAGTACTTC. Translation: CASSLGGSGRTEQYF.

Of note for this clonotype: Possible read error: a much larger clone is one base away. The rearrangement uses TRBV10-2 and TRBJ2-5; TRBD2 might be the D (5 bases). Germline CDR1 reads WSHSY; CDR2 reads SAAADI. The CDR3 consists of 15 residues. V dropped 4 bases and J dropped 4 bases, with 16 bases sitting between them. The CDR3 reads CASSGWLGLGETQYF. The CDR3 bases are TGCGCCAGCAGTGGGTGGTTAGGACTTGGAGAGACCCAGTACTTC.

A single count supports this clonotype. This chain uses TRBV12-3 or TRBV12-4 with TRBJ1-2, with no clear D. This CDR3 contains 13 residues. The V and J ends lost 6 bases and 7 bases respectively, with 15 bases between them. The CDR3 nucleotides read TGTGCCAGCAGCTCACCTGTATCGGCTGGCTACACCTTC. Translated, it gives CASSSPVSAGYTF.

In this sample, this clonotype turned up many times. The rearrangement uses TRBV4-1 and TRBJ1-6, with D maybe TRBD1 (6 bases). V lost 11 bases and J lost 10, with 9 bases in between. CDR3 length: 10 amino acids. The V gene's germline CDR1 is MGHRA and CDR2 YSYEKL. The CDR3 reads CAEGGSPLHF. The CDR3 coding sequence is TGCGCCGAAGGGGGATCACCCCTCCACTTT.

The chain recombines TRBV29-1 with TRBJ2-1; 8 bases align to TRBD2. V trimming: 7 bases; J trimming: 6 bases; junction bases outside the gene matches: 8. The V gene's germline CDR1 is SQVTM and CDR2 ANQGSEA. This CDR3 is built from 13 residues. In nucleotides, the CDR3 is TGCAGCGGCTTAGCGGGGAGCCGCAATGAGCAGTTCTTC. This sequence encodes CSGLAGSRNEQFF.

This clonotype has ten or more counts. The CDR3 here is CASSSGGRGETQYF. DNA of the CDR3: TGCGCCAGCAGTTCCGGGGGGCGAGGGGAGACCCAGTACTTC. The chain uses TRBV5-1 and TRBJ2-5, with D possibly being TRBD2 (7 bases). Per the germline V gene, CDR1 is SGHRS and CDR2 is YFSETQ. This CDR3 contains 14 residues. V shed 5 bases and J shed 5 bases, with 16 bases lying between them.

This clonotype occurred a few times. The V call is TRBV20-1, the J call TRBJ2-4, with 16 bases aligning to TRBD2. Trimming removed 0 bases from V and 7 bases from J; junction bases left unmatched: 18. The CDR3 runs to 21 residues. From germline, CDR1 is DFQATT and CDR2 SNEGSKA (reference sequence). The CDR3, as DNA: TGCAGTGCTAGAGATTTAGGAATAACCGGGACTAGCGGGAGGGCGAAGAACATTCAGTACTTC. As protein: CSARDLGITGTSGRAKNIQYF.

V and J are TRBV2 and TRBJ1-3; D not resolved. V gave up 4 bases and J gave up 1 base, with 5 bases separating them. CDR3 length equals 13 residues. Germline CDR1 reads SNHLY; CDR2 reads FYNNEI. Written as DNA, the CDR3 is TGTGCCAGCAGTGGACAATCTGGAAACACCATATATTTT. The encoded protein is CASSGQSGNTIYF.

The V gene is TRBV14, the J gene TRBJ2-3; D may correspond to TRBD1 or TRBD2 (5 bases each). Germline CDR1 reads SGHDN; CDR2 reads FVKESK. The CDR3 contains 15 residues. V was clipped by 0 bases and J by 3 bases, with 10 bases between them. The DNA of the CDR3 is TGTGCCAGCAGCCAAGACTGGGACCCGACAGATACGCAGTATTTT. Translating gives CASSQDWDPTDTQYF. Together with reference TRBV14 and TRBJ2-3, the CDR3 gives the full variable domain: EAGVTQFPSHSVIEKGQTVTLRCDPISGHDNLYWYRRVMGKEIKFLLHFVKESKQDESGMPNNRFLAERTGGTYSTLKVQPAELEDSGVYFCASSQDWDPTDTQYFGPGTRLTVL.

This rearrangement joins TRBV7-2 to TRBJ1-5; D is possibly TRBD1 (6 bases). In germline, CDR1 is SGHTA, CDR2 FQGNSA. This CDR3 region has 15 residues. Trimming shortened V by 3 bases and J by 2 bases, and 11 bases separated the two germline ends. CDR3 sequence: CASSFVGGGNQPQHF. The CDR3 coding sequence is TGTGCCAGCAGCTTCGTTGGGGGCGGCAATCAGCCCCAGCATTTT.

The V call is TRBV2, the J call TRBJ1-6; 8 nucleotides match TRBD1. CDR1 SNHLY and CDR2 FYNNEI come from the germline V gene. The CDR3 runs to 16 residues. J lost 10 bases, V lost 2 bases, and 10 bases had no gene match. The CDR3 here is CASSERRTGNGSPLHF. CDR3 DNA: TGTGCCAGCAGTGAACGAAGGACAGGGAATGGCTCACCCCTCCACTTT.

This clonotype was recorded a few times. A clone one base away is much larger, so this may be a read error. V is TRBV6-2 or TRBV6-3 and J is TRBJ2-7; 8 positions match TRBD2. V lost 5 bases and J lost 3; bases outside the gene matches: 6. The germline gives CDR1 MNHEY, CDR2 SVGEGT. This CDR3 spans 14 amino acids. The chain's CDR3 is CASSRSGSIYEQYF. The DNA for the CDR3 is TGTGCCAGCAGTCGGAGCGGGAGTATCTACGAGCAGTACTTC.

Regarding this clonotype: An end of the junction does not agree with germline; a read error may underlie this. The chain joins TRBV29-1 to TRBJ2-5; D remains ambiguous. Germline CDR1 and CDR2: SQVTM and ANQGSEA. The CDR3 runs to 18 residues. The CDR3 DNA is TGCAGCGTTCTGCCCTATGAAAAACTAAACCTCGTTACGGAGACCCAGTATTTC. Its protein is CSVLPYEKLNLVTETQYF.

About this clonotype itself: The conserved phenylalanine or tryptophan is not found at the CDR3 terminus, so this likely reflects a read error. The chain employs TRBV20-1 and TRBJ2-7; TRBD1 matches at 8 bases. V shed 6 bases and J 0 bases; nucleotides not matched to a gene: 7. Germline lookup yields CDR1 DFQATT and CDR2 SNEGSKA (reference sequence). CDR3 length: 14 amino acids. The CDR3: CSADRDRSSYEQYL. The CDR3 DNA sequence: TGCAGTGCCGATCGGGACAGGAGCTCCTACGAGCAGTACCTC.

The chain's CDR3 is CASSSLAGDTQYF. CDR3 DNA sequence: TGTGCCAGCAGTTCCCTAGCGGGAGATACGCAGTATTTT. The chain uses TRBV6-5 and TRBJ2-3, with TRBD2 matching over 8 bases. The CDR3 contains 13 residues. Germline loops: CDR1 MNHEY, CDR2 SVGAGI. The ends lost 4 bases at V and 5 bases at J; junction bases unmatched: 2.

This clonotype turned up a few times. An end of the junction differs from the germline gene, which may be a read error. In DNA form, the CDR3 reads TGTGCCAGCAGCTTAGGACTGGGGGTATTGAACACTGAACCTTTCTTT. It codes for CASSLGLGVLNTEPFF. The V and J genes are TRBV7-2 and TRBJ1-1, with D tentatively TRBD1 (5 bases). This CDR3 is built from 16 residues. Germline loops: CDR1 SGHTA, CDR2 FQGNSA.

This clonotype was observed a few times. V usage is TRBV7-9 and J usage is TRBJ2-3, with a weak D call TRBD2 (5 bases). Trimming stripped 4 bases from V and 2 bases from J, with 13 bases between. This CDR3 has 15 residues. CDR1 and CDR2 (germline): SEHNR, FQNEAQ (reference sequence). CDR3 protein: CASSSREANTDTQYF. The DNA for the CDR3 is TGTGCCAGCAGCTCCCGGGAAGCTAACACAGATACGCAGTATTTT. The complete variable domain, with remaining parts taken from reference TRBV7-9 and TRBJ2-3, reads DTGVSQNPRHKITKRGQNVTFRCDPISEHNRLYWYRQTLGQGPEFLTYFQNEAQLEKSRLLSDRFSAERPKGSFSTLEIQRTEQGDSAMYLCASSSREANTDTQYFGPGTRLTVL.

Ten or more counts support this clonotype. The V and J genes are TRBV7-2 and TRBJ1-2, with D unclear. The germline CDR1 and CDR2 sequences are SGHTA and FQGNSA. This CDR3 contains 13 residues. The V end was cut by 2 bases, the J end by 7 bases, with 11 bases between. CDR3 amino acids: CASSLRRESGYTF. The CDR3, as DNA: TGTGCCAGCAGCTTAAGACGGGAAAGTGGCTACACCTTC. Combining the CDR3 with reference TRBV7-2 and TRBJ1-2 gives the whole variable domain GAGVSQSPSNKVTEKGKDVELRCDPISGHTALYWYRQSLGQGLEFLIYFQGNSAPDKSGLPSDRFSAERTGGSVSTLTIQRTQQEDSAVYLCASSLRRESGYTFGSGTRLTVV.

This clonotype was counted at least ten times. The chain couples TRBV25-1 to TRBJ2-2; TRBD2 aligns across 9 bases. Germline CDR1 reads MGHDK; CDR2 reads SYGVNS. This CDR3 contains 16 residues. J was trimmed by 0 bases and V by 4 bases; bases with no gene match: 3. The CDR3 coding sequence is TGTGCCAGCAGTGTCCGCGGGGGGGCGAACACCGGGGAGCTGTTTTTT. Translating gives CASSVRGGANTGELFF.